This TCR beta chain appears in the sequencing data of a study of blood T cell repertoires in COVID-19. The CDR3 runs 17 residues. V was clipped by 4 bases and J by 3 bases; unmatched bases: 9. CDR1 and CDR2 from the germline V gene are LGHNA and YSLEER. Sequencing was performed with immunoSEQ multiplex PCR; in TCRdb, only in-frame clones are kept and a portion is missing. The data show around 190,000 clones, about 82% seen once. The sequenced material came from PBMCs or T cells enriched from blood (not recorded which). This receptor was taken from a man between 40 and 49 years old with acute COVID-19. The V call is TRBV4-3, the J call TRBJ2-3, with 11 positions matching TRBD2. CDR3 sequence: CASSPDTSGRWTDTQYF. CDR3 sequence (DNA): TGCGCCAGCAGCCCTGACACTAGCGGGAGATGGACAGATACGCAGTATTTT.